The 20 T cell receptor beta chains below all came from one sample that was sequenced in a study of blood T cell repertoires in COVID-19. This table comes from immunoSEQ multiplex PCR, and its TCRdb copy is limited to in-frame clones, with some not included. The sample lists under 350,000 clones, 90% occurring once. The sample consisted of PBMCs or T cells enriched from blood (not recorded which). The receptors stem from a man aged 55 to 70 who had recovered from COVID-19.

This chain connects TRBV9 to TRBJ2-7; 9 bases fit TRBD1. CDR1 and CDR2 (germline): SGDLS, YYNGEE. This CDR3 is 18 amino acids long. V shed 3 bases and J 4 bases; nucleotides not matched to a gene: 17. CDR3 in amino acids: CASSDRDREMDDFYEQYF. In DNA form, the CDR3 reads TGTGCCAGCAGCGACCGGGACAGGGAAATGGATGACTTTTACGAGCAGTACTTC.

The V gene is TRBV29-1, the J gene TRBJ2-3; TRBD2 matches at 9 bases. CDR3 length: 15 residues. V lost 3 bases, J lost 5 bases, and 9 bases stayed unmatched. Per the germline V gene, CDR1 is SQVTM and CDR2 is ANQGSEA. For the CDR3, the DNA is TGCAGCGTTGATAGAGGCGGGAGGGCCGGAGATACGCAGTATTTT. This translates into CSVDRGGRAGDTQYF.

V is TRBV5-8 and J is TRBJ2-2, with no clear D. The CDR3 length is 15 residues. The germline V gene encodes CDR1 SGHTS and CDR2 YDEGEE. V was shortened by 4 bases and J by 6 bases, with 16 bases between the two germline ends. CDR3 in amino acids: CASSRPGYAPGELFF. The CDR3 DNA reads TGTGCCAGCAGCCGGCCCGGGTACGCTCCCGGGGAGCTGTTTTTT. Drawing the rest from reference TRBV5-8 and TRBJ2-2, the complete variable domain is EAGVTQSPTHLIKTRGQQATLRCSPISGHTSVYWYQQALGLGLQFLLWYDEGEERNRGNFPPRFSGRQFPNYSSELNVNALELEDSALYLCASSRPGYAPGELFFGEGSRLTVL.

The chain links TRBV10-3 to TRBJ2-7; 9 bases agree with TRBD1. Germline V gene lookup returns CDR1 ENHRY and CDR2 SYGVKD. V was clipped by 10 bases and J by 2 bases; unmatched bases: 15. The CDR3 is 16 residues long. The CDR3 protein is CATRESPGQGTYEQYF. The CDR3 DNA is TGTGCCACTAGGGAGAGTCCGGGACAGGGAACCTACGAGCAGTACTTC.

The CDR3 region is CASSVDLGQDSLLHDYGYTF. For the CDR3, the DNA is TGTGCCAGCAGCGTAGATTTGGGACAGGATTCCCTTCTCCACGACTATGGCTACACCTTC. The gene calls are TRBV9 and TRBJ1-2; 8 positions match TRBD1. The CDR3 is 20 residues long. Per the germline V gene, CDR1 is SGDLS and CDR2 is YYNGEE. The J segment lost 3 bases and the V segment lost 0 bases, leaving 19 bases of the junction unmatched.

The genes are TRBV18 and TRBJ2-1; TRBD2 is a possible D gene (5 bases). From germline, CDR1 is KGHSH and CDR2 LQKENI. Trimming removed 6 bases from V and 9 bases from J, with 9 bases in between. The CDR3 covers 11 residues. DNA of the CDR3: TGTGCCAGCTCTTCTAGCTTTGAGCAGTTCTTC. Amino acid sequence: CASSSSFEQFF.

This chain uses TRBV10-3 with TRBJ2-2; D is possibly TRBD1 (5 bases). Germline V gene lookup returns CDR1 ENHRY and CDR2 SYGVKD. The CDR3 contains 16 residues. V lost 0 bases and J lost 5, with 13 bases in between. The CDR3 DNA sequence: TGTGCCATCAGTGAGTCGTGGGGAAAGGGGACCGGGGAGCTGTTTTTT. Its translation: CAISESWGKGTGELFF.

The V gene is TRBV9, the J gene TRBJ2-1; 13 nucleotides align to TRBD2. CDR1 and CDR2 (germline): SGDLS, YYNGEE. The CDR3 has 15 amino acids. After removal of 3 bases from V and 8 bases from J, the junction contained 5 bases not matched to a gene. CDR3 nucleotides: TGTGCCAGCAGCGCCAGGACTAGCGGGAGTGATGAGCAGTTCTTC. Its protein is CASSARTSGSDEQFF. Drawing the rest from reference TRBV9 and TRBJ2-1, the complete variable domain is DSGVTQTPKHLITATGQRVTLRCSPRSGDLSVYWYQQSLDQGLQFLIQYYNGEERAKGNILERFSAQQFPDLHSELNLSSLELGDSALYFCASSARTSGSDEQFFGPGTRLTVL.

The gene calls are TRBV3-1 (or the pseudogene TRBV3-2) and TRBJ1-2; a weak D match, TRBD1 (6 bases). Germline V gene sequence: CDR1 LGHDT, CDR2 YNNKEL (reference sequence). This CDR3 is 12 amino acids long. With 2 bases removed from V and 11 bases from J, the gap between germline ends came to 12 bases. This CDR3 is CASSQHREGYTF. For the CDR3, the DNA is TGTGCCAGCAGCCAACACAGGGAGGGTTACACCTTC.

The chain employs TRBV12-3 or TRBV12-4 and TRBJ2-1, with D unclear. This CDR3 contains 12 residues. V lost 3 bases, J lost 5 bases, and 5 bases lay in between. For the CDR3, the DNA is TGTGCCAGCAGTTTTTCTCACAATGAGCAGTTCTTC. Its protein product is CASSFSHNEQFF.

The chain employs TRBV24-1 and TRBJ1-1, with D possibly being TRBD1 (6 bases). The germline V gene encodes CDR1 KGHDR and CDR2 SFDVKD. Between the trimmed V and J ends, which lost 6 bases and 5 bases, there was a span of 18 bases. The CDR3 totals 15 residues. CDR3 in amino acids: CATSPRGASSTEAFF. The CDR3 nucleotides are TGTGCCACCAGTCCCCGGGGGGCGAGCTCTACTGAAGCTTTCTTT.

The rearrangement links TRBV29-1 to TRBJ2-3, with 8 bases lining up with TRBD1. This CDR3 is 12 amino acids long. Germline trimming cut 7 bases from V and 6 bases from J; bases unmatched to any gene: 6. Germline V lookup: CDR1 SQVTM, CDR2 ANQGSEA. The CDR3 DNA reads as TGCAGCGGCGGACAGGGACCCGATACGCAGTATTTT. Translated: CSGGQGPDTQYF.

This chain uses TRBV19 with TRBJ2-2; D unclear. Germline CDR1 is LNHDA and CDR2 is SQIVND (reference sequence). The CDR3 is made up of 14 amino acids. Trimming pared 1 base from V and 3 bases from J, leaving 6 bases between. CDR3 in DNA: TGTGCCAGTAGTATAGTCGGGTACACCGGGGAGCTGTTTTTT. Translation: CASSIVGYTGELFF.

In DNA form, the CDR3 reads TGTGCCAGCAGCGATCACAGGGGGTTATTGGCTAACTATGGCTACACCTTC. Translation: CASSDHRGLLANYGYTF. This chain joins TRBV5-5 and TRBJ1-2; 8 bases are a match to TRBD1. Trimming took 4 bases from V and 0 from J; bases not matched to a gene: 11. Germline V gene data show CDR1 as SGHKS and CDR2 as YYEKEE (reference sequence). CDR3 length: 17 residues.

The gene calls are TRBV27 and TRBJ2-7; 11 bases are shared with TRBD2. V dropped 2 bases and J dropped 0; count of bases not matched to a gene: 3. The CDR3 has 16 amino acids. CDR1 is MNHEY, CDR2 SMNVEV, per germline (reference sequence). The CDR3 region has the DNA TGTGCCAGCAGTTTAGGGACTAGCGGCAGCTCCTACGAGCAGTACTTC. This encodes CASSLGTSGSSYEQYF.

The rearrangement uses TRBV7-2 and TRBJ2-5, with D possibly matching TRBD2 (6 bases). Trimming took 3 bases from V and 5 from J, leaving 13 bases between them. This CDR3 is 14 amino acids long. In germline, CDR1 is SGHTA, CDR2 FQGNSA. CDR3 loop: CASSFAGRAETQYF. In DNA form, the CDR3 reads TGTGCCAGCAGCTTCGCGGGGAGAGCGGAGACCCAGTACTTC.

This chain connects TRBV11-2 to TRBJ2-1; D uncertain. Germline V gene lookup returns CDR1 SGHAT and CDR2 FQNNGV. Trimming left V 5 bases short and J 6 bases short, with 11 bases between. The CDR3 totals 13 residues. The CDR3 DNA reads as TGTGCCAGCAGCCCCCTTGGCCCCAATGAGCAGTTCTTC. Residues: CASSPLGPNEQFF.

The rearrangement uses TRBV11-3 and TRBJ2-2; possible D gene TRBD2, 5 bases. V shed 5 bases and J shed 3 bases, with 13 bases lying between them. CDR1 and CDR2 (germline): SGHNT, YENEEA. The CDR3 extends over 15 amino acids. The CDR3 DNA is TGTGCCAGCAGCGAGGAGCGGCGGGACACCGGGGAGCTGTTTTTT. This translates into CASSEERRDTGELFF.

V and J are TRBV4-1 and TRBJ2-4; perhaps TRBD1 as D (6 bases). V shed 1 base and J shed 1 base, with 8 bases lying between them. Looked up from germline, CDR1 is MGHRA and CDR2 is YSYEKL. The CDR3 contains 15 residues. The CDR3 DNA sequence: TGCGCCAGCAGCCAAGGGGACATCGCCAAAAACATTCAGTACTTC. It codes for CASSQGDIAKNIQYF.

The rearrangement uses TRBV19 and TRBJ2-7, with 11 bases identical to TRBD1. CDR3 size: 14 residues. Germline V CDR1 and CDR2: LNHDA, SQIVND (reference sequence). V lost 5 bases and J lost 3; bases outside the gene matches: 3. The CDR3 coding sequence is TGTGCCAGTAGTTCCGGGACAGGGGGCTACGAGCAGTACTTC. This translates into CASSSGTGGYEQYF.